Listed below are T cell receptor beta chains from one sample, sequenced in a study of T cell repertoires in cytomegalovirus infection. TCRdb re-called the reads with MiXCR, one entry per CDR3 protein. Of some 350,000 distinct CDR3 sequences detected, around a third appear once; the ten largest clones hold roughly 13%. These receptors have no identified antigens. Sequencing was performed on cultured PBMCs, taken from culture after CMV antigen stimulation. The receptors originated from a human donor in good health (CMV status not recorded). Some clones in this sample may be carry-over from other donors' samples. Both conserved end residues are part of each CDR3. The D gene is left open where the match is weak. Clone size is stated in some rows and not others, as once, few, many or a class when expanded.

clone size: .; J gene: TRBJ2-7; V gene: TRBV2; D gene: .; CDR3 protein: CASSVEWGPSEQYF; CDR3 DNA: TGTGCCAGCAGTGTAGAATGGGGGCCGAGTGAGCAGTACTTC
clone size: .; J gene: TRBJ2-5; V gene: TRBV12-3/TRBV12-4; D gene: .; CDR3 protein: CASSWDGKETQYF; CDR3 DNA: TGTGCCAGCAGCTGGGACGGTAAAGAGACCCAGTACTTC
clone size: .; J gene: TRBJ2-1; V gene: TRBV28; D gene: TRBD2; CDR3 protein: CASSLWTSEANEQFF; CDR3 DNA: TGTGCCAGCAGTTTGTGGACTAGCGAAGCCAATGAGCAGTTCTTC
clone size: few; J gene: TRBJ2-1; V gene: TRBV6-2/TRBV6-3; D gene: TRBD2; CDR3 protein: CASSYSSRGGNEQFF; CDR3 DNA: TGTGCCAGCAGTTACTCGAGTCGGGGGGGGAATGAGCAGTTCTTC
clone size: many; J gene: TRBJ1-2; V gene: TRBV7-2; D gene: .; CDR3 protein: CASSPTVGGGLLDYGYTF; CDR3 DNA: TGTGCCAGCAGCCCTACCGTAGGAGGGGGGCTGCTAGACTATGGCTACACCTTC
clone size: .; J gene: TRBJ2-3; V gene: TRBV28; D gene: TRBD2; CDR3 protein: CASSQAASGRATDTQYF; CDR3 DNA: TGTGCCAGCAGTCAAGCGGCTAGCGGGAGGGCCACAGATACGCAGTATTTT
clone size: .; J gene: TRBJ2-5; V gene: TRBV7-2; D gene: .; CDR3 protein: CASSLVDSKETQYF; CDR3 DNA: TGTGCCAGCAGCTTAGTAGACTCTAAAGAGACCCAGTACTTC
clone size: .; J gene: TRBJ2-1; V gene: TRBV9; D gene: .; CDR3 protein: CASSGLLSGYNDNEQFF; CDR3 DNA: TGTGCCAGCAGCGGACTACTTAGCGGTTATAATGACAATGAGCAGTTCTTC
clone size: .; J gene: TRBJ1-1; V gene: TRBV25-1; D gene: .; CDR3 protein: CASSTPVRAFF; CDR3 DNA: TGTGCCAGCAGTACCCCCGTGCGGGCTTTCTTT
clone size: few; J gene: TRBJ1-1; V gene: TRBV6-5; D gene: TRBD1; CDR3 protein: CASSARSGGRDTEAFF; CDR3 DNA: TGTGCCAGCAGTGCCCGATCAGGGGGTAGAGACACTGAAGCTTTCTTT